These 12 T cell receptor beta chains originate from one sample sequenced in a study of a mutant IDH1 vaccine in newly diagnosed glioma. Sequenced by immunoSEQ multiplex PCR; TCRdb stores in-frame clones only, minus some. The sample has some 45,000 clones, roughly four fifths seen once. Sample time point: week 35, safety follow-up. A single vaccine dose contained 300 ug of mutant IDH1 20-mer peptide, and topical imiquimod was used with it. Their specific antigens are unknown. This material consisted of PBMCs, taken from a glioma patient whose treatment included an IDH1 peptide vaccine. These receptors came from a woman aged 45-59 years with glioma.

V and J are TRBV6-5 and TRBJ1-2; D is uncertain. The CDR3 is 15 amino acids. The V end lost 4 bases, the J end lost 1 base, and 13 bases lay between the germline ends. Germline assignment: CDR1 MNHEY and CDR2 SVGAGI. The CDR3 here is CASSSSGGDNYGYTF. In nucleotides, the CDR3 is TGTGCCAGCAGTTCGTCAGGCGGTGATAACTATGGCTACACCTTC.

The V gene is TRBV2, the J gene TRBJ1-1; tentatively, D is TRBD1 (5 bases). The CDR3 is made up of 14 amino acids. Trimming left V 5 bases short and J 6 bases short, with 16 bases between. Germline V lookup: CDR1 SNHLY, CDR2 FYNNEI. The CDR3: CASSSGPQTPEAFF. The CDR3, as DNA: TGTGCCAGCAGTTCGGGACCGCAAACCCCTGAAGCTTTCTTT.

The rearrangement joins TRBV29-1 to TRBJ1-1, with D possibly TRBD1 on 5 matching bases. This CDR3 comprises 16 residues. V gave up 3 bases and J gave up 4 bases, with 21 bases separating them. Germline-derived CDR1 and CDR2 are SQVTM and ANQGSEA. The CDR3 region has the DNA TGCAGCGTTGACGGGACTCTAAAACAAAGGGGCACTGAAGCTTTCTTT. It encodes CSVDGTLKQRGTEAFF.

The CDR3 region is CASSGGTGTYEQYF. CDR3 DNA sequence: TGCGCCAGCAGCGGGGGGACAGGGACCTACGAGCAGTACTTC. The chain combines TRBV5-1 with TRBJ2-7, with 9 bases that match TRBD1. CDR3 length: 14 amino acids. With V trimmed by 4 bases and J by 2 bases, 4 bases remained unmatched. The germline gives CDR1 SGHRS, CDR2 YFSETQ. The whole variable domain, filled in from reference TRBV5-1 and TRBJ2-7, reads KAGVTQTPRYLIKTRGQQVTLSCSPISGHRSVSWYQQTPGQGLQFLFEYFSETQRNKGNFPGRFSGRQFSNSRSEMNVSTLELGDSALYLCASSGGTGTYEQYFGPGTRLTVT.

J is TRBJ2-3 and V is TRBV19; D ambiguous. The CDR3 consists of 14 residues. The V and J ends lost 5 bases and 2 bases respectively, with 11 bases between them. Looked up from germline, CDR1 is LNHDA and CDR2 is SQIVND (reference sequence). The CDR3 reads CASSLQFLTDTQYF. CDR3 sequence (DNA): TGTGCCAGTAGTCTACAGTTTCTCACAGATACGCAGTATTTT.

The rearrangement joins TRBV9 to TRBJ2-5; 11 bases fit TRBD2. This CDR3 comprises 17 residues. CDR1 and CDR2 from the germline V gene are SGDLS and YYNGEE. V shed 0 bases and J 7 bases; nucleotides not matched to a gene: 11. CDR3: CASSVDGTSGGRGTQYF. CDR3 DNA: TGTGCCAGCAGCGTAGACGGTACTAGCGGGGGACGAGGGACCCAGTACTTC.

This clone was detected once. V is TRBV4-1 and J is TRBJ1-4; D is ambiguous. Germline V gene sequence: CDR1 MGHRA, CDR2 YSYEKL. The CDR3 runs 15 residues. V shed 7 bases and J shed 2 bases, with 14 bases lying between them. CDR3: CASIPVTGTNEKLFF. DNA of the CDR3: TGCGCCAGCATCCCTGTGACCGGCACTAATGAAAAACTGTTTTTT.

The chain employs TRBV4-2 and TRBJ1-6, with D unclear. CDR3 size: 15 residues. Deletions cut 0 bases from V and 14 bases from J, with 17 bases between. CDR1 is LGHNA and CDR2 is YNFKEQ in the germline V gene. CDR3 sequence: CASSQEGAGARSLHF. The DNA for the CDR3 is TGTGCCAGCAGCCAAGAGGGCGCAGGCGCTCGGTCCCTCCACTTT.

The CDR3 here is CASSQEHRPEGYTF. CDR3 coding DNA: TGTGCCAGCAGCCAAGAGCACAGGCCTGAAGGCTACACCTTC. The genes are TRBV4-2 and TRBJ1-2; TRBD1 is a possible D gene (5 bases). V dropped 0 bases and J dropped 8 bases, with 13 bases sitting between them. Germline V gene lookup returns CDR1 LGHNA and CDR2 YNFKEQ. The CDR3 totals 14 residues.

This chain links TRBV7-2 with TRBJ1-4, with D uncertain. V lost 2 bases, J lost 10 bases, and 11 bases lay in between. The V gene's germline CDR1 is SGHTA and CDR2 FQGNSA. There are 13 residues in the CDR3. The CDR3 is CASSLIGLPKLFF. The CDR3 DNA reads as TGTGCCAGCAGCTTAATAGGTCTCCCAAAACTGTTTTTT.

The rearrangement links TRBV7-9 to TRBJ2-3; 10 bases align to TRBD2. The CDR3 contains 16 residues. Trimming removed 1 base from V and 3 bases from J; junction bases left unmatched: 4. In germline, CDR1 is SEHNR, CDR2 FQNEAQ (reference sequence). CDR3 residues: CASSLGSGLATDTQYF. DNA for the CDR3: TGTGCCAGCAGCTTAGGCTCGGGACTAGCGACAGATACGCAGTATTTT. Supplemented by reference TRBV7-9 and TRBJ2-3, the full variable domain reads DTGVSQNPRHKITKRGQNVTFRCDPISEHNRLYWYRQTLGQGPEFLTYFQNEAQLEKSRLLSDRFSAERPKGSFSTLEIQRTEQGDSAMYLCASSLGSGLATDTQYFGPGTRLTVL.

This clone was picked up one time. The chain recombines TRBV7-2 with TRBJ1-3, with 9 bases that match TRBD1. Germline trimming cut 1 base from V and 0 bases from J; bases unmatched to any gene: 4. The CDR3 sequence is 17 residues long. CDR1 is SGHTA and CDR2 is FQGNSA in the germline V gene. This CDR3 is CASSLVGQGVSGNTIYF. DNA for the CDR3: TGTGCCAGCAGCTTAGTGGGACAGGGAGTCTCTGGAAACACCATATATTTT.